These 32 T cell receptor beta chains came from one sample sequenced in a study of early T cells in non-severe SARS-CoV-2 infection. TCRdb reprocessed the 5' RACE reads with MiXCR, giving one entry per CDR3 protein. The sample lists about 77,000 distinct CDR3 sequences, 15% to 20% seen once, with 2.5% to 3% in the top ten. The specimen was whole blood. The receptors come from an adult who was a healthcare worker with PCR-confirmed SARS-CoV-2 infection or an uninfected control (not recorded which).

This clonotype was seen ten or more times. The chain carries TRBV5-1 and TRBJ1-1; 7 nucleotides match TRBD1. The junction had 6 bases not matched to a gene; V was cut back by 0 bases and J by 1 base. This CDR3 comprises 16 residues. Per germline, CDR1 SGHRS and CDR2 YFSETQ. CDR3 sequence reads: CASSLASTGANTEAFF. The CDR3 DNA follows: TGCGCCAGCAGCTTGGCCAGCACAGGGGCGAACACTGAAGCTTTCTTT.

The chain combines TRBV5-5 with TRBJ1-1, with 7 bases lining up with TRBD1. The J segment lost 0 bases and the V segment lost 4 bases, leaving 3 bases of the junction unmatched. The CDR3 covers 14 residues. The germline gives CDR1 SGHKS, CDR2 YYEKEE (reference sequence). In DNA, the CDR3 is TGTGCCAGCAGCCTGGACAGGTTGAACACTGAAGCTTTCTTT. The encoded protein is CASSLDRLNTEAFF.

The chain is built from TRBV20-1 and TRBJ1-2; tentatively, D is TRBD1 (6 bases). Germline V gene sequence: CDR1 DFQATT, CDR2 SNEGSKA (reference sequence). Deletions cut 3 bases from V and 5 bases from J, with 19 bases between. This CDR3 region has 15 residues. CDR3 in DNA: TGCAGTGCTAGGGACAGCCGGTCGTTCCCTTATGGCTACACCTTC. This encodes CSARDSRSFPYGYTF.

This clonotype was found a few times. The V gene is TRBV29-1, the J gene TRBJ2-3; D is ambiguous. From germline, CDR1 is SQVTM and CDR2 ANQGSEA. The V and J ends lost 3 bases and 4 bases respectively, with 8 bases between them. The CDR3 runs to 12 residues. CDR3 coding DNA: TGCAGCGTTGAGCCTCGCCCAGATACGCAGTATTTT. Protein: CSVEPRPDTQYF.

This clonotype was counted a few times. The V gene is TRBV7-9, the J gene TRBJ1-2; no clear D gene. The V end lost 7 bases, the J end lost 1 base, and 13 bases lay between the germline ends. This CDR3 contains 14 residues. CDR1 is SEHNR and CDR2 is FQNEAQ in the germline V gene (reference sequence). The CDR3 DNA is TGTGCCAGCAAGGCGAGGTGGGATAACTATGGCTACACCTTC. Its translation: CASKARWDNYGYTF.

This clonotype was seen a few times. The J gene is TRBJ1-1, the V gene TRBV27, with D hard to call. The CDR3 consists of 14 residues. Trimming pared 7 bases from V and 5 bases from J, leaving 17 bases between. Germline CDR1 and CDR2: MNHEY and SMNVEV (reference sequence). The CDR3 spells CASTEGAYGTEAFF. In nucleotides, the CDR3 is TGTGCCAGCACCGAGGGAGCGTACGGGACTGAAGCTTTCTTT.

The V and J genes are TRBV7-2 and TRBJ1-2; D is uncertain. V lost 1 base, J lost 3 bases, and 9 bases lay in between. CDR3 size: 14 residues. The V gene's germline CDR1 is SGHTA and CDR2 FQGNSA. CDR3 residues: CASSLGRQDYGYTF. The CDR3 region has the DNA TGTGCCAGCAGCTTAGGGAGGCAGGACTATGGCTACACCTTC.

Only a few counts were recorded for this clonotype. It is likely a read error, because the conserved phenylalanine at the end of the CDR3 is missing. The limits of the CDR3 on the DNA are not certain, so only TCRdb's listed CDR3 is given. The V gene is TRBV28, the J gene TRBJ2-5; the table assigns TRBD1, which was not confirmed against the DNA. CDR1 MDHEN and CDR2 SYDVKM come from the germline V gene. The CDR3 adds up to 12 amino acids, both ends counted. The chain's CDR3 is CASGPPGQSPLI.

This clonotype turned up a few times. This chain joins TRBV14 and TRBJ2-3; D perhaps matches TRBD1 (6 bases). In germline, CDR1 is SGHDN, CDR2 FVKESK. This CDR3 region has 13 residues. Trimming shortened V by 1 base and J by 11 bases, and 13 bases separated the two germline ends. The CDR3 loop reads CASSQVRQAQQYF. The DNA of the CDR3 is TGTGCCAGCAGCCAAGTCCGACAGGCTCAGCAGTATTTT. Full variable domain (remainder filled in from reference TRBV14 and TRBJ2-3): EAGVTQFPSHSVIEKGQTVTLRCDPISGHDNLYWYRRVMGKEIKFLLHFVKESKQDESGMPNNRFLAERTGGTYSTLKVQPAELEDSGVYFCASSQVRQAQQYFGPGTRLTVL.

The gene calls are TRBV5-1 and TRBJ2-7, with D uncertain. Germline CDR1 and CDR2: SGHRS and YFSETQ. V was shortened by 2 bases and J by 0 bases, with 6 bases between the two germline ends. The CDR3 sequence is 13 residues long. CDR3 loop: CASSLSNSYEQYF. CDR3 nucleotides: TGCGCCAGCAGCTTATCTAACTCCTACGAGCAGTACTTC.

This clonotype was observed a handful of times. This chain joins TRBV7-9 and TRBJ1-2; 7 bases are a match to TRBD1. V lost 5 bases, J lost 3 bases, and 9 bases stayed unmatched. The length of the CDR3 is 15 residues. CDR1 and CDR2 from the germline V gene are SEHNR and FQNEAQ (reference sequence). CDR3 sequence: CASSVGQVFHYGYTF. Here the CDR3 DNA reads TGTGCCAGCAGCGTAGGACAGGTCTTTCACTATGGCTACACCTTC.

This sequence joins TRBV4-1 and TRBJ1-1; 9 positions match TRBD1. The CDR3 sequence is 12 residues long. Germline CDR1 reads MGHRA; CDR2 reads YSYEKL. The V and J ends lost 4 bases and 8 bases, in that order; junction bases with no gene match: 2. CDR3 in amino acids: CASSRDRVEAFF. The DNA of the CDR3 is TGCGCCAGCAGCCGGGACAGGGTAGAAGCTTTCTTT.

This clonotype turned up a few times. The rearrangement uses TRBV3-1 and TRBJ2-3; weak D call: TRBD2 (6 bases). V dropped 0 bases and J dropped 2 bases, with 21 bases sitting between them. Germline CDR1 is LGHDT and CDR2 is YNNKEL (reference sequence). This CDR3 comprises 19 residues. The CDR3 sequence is CASSQDPERVALDTDTQYF. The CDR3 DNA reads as TGTGCCAGCAGCCAAGATCCGGAGCGGGTGGCACTAGACACAGATACGCAGTATTTT.

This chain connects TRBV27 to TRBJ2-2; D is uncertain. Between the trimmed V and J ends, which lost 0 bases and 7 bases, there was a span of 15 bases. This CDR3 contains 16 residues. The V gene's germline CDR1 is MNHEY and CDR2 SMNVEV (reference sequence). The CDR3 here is CASSLSETFDLGELFF. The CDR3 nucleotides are TGTGCCAGCAGTTTATCGGAGACCTTTGACCTCGGGGAGCTGTTTTTT.

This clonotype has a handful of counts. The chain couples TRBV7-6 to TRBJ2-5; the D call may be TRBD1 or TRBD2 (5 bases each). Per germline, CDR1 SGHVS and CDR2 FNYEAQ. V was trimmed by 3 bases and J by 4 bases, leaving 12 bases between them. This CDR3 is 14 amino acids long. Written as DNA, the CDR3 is TGTGCCAGCAGCTTCGGACTTGGGGGAGAGACCCAGTACTTC. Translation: CASSFGLGGETQYF. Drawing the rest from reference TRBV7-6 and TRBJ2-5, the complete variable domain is GAGVSQSPRYKVTKRGQDVALRCDPISGHVSLYWYRQALGQGPEFLTYFNYEAQQDKSGLPNDRFSAERPEGSISTLTIQRTEQRDSAMYRCASSFGLGGETQYFGPGTRLLVL.

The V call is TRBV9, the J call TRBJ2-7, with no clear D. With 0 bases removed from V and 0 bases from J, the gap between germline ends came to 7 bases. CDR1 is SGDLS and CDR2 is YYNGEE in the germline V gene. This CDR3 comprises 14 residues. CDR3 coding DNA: TGTGCCAGCAGCGTAGTAGGGTTCTCCTACGAGCAGTACTTC. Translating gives CASSVVGFSYEQYF. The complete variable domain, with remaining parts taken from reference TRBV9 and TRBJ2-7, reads DSGVTQTPKHLITATGQRVTLRCSPRSGDLSVYWYQQSLDQGLQFLIQYYNGEERAKGNILERFSAQQFPDLHSELNLSSLELGDSALYFCASSVVGFSYEQYFGPGTRLTVT.

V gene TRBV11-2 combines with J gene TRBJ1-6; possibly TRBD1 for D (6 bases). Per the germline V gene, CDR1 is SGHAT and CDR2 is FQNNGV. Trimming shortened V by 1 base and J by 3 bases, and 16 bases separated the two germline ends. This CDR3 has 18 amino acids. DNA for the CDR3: TGTGCCAGCAGCTTAGGTGGGGCAGGGGCTTTCTATAATTCACCCCTCCACTTT. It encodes CASSLGGAGAFYNSPLHF.

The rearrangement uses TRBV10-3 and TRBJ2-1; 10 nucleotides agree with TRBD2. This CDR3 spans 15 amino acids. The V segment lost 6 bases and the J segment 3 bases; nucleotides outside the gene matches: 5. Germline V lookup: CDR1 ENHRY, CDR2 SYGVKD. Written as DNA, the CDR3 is TGTGCCATCAGCCCCAGCGGGGGGGACTACAATGAGCAGTTCTTC. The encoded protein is CAISPSGGDYNEQFF.

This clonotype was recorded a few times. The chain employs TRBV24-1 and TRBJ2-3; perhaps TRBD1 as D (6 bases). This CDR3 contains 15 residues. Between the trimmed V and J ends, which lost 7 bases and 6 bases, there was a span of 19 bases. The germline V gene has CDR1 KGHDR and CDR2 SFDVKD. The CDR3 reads CATRKTGTSPDTQYF. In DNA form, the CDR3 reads TGTGCCACCAGGAAGACAGGCACATCACCGGATACGCAGTATTTT.

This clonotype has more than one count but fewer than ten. CDR3 sequence: CSARMGLGAEAFF. DNA of the CDR3: TGCAGTGCTAGAATGGGCCTAGGCGCTGAAGCTTTCTTT. The V gene is TRBV20-1, the J gene TRBJ1-1; no clear D. CDR1 and CDR2 from the germline V gene are DFQATT and SNEGSKA (reference sequence). V lost 2 bases, J lost 6 bases, and 13 bases lay in between. This CDR3 contains 13 residues.

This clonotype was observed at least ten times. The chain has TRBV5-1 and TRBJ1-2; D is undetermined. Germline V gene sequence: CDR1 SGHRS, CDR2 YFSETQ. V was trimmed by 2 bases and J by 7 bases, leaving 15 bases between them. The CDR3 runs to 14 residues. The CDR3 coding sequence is TGCGCCAGCAGCTTTATGGTGGACGAGGGTGGCTACACCTTC. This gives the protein CASSFMVDEGGYTF.

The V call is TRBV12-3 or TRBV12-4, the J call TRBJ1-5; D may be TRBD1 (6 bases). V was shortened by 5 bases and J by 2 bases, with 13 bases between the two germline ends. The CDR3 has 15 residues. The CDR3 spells CASSRGKVGNQPQHF. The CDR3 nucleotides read TGTGCCAGCAGTAGGGGGAAAGTGGGCAATCAGCCCCAGCATTTT.

The DNA for the CDR3 is TGTGCCAGCAGTTTAAGGGTCAGCTCCTACGAGCAGTACTTC. Protein sequence: CASSLRVSSYEQYF. The gene calls are TRBV12-3 or TRBV12-4 and TRBJ2-7; no clear D gene. Trimming shortened V by 2 bases and J by 0 bases, and 8 bases separated the two germline ends. This CDR3 is 14 amino acids long.

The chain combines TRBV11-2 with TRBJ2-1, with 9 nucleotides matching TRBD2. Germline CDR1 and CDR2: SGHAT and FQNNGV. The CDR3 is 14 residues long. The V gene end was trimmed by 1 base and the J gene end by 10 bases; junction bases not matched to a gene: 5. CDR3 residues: CASSLGTGTSEQFF. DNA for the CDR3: TGTGCCAGCAGCTTAGGTACCGGGACTAGCGAGCAGTTCTTC.

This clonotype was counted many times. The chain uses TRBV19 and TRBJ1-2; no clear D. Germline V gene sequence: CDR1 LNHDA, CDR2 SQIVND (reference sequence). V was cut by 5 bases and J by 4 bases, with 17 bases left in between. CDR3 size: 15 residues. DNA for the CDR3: TGTGCCAGTAGTCCCTTCACCCAAACCACCTATGGCTACACCTTC. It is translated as CASSPFTQTTYGYTF.

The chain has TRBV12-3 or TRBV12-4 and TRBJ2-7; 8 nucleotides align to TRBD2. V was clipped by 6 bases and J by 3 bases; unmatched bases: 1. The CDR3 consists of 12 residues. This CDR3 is CASSRGGYEQYF. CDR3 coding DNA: TGTGCCAGCAGCCGGGGGGGCTACGAGCAGTACTTC.

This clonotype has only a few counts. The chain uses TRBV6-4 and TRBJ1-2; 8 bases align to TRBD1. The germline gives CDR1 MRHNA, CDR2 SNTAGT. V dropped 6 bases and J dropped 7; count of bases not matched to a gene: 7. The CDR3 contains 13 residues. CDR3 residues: CASRPTGGGGYTF. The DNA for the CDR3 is TGTGCCAGCAGACCCACAGGGGGTGGTGGCTACACCTTC.

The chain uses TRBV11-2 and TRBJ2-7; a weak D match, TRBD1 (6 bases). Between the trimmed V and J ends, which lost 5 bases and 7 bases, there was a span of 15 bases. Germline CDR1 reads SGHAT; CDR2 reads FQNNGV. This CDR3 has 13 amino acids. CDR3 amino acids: CASSPRAGEEQYF. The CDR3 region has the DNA TGTGCCAGCAGCCCGCGGGCAGGGGAAGAGCAGTACTTC.

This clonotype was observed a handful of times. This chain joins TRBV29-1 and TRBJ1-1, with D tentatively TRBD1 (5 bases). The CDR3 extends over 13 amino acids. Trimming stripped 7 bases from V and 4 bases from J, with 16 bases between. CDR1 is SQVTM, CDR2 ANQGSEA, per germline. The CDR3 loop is CSASTAWGTEAFF. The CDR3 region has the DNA TGCAGCGCTTCGACAGCCTGGGGCACTGAAGCTTTCTTT. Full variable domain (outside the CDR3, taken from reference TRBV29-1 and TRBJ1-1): SAVISQKPSRDICQRGTSLTIQCQVDSQVTMMFWYRQQPGQSLTLIATANQGSEATYESGFVIDKFPISRPNLTFSTLTVSNMSPEDSSIYLCSASTAWGTEAFFGQGTRLTVV.

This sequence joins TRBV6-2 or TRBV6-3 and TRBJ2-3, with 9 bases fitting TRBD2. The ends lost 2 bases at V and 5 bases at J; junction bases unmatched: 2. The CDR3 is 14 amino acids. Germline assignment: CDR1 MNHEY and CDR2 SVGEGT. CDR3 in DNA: TGTGCCAGCAGTTACGCGGGAGGGGTAGATACGCAGTATTTT. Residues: CASSYAGGVDTQYF.

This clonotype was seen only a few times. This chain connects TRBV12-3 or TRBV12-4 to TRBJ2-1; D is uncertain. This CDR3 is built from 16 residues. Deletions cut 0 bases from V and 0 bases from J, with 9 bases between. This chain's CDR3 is CASSLAAGSSYNEQFF. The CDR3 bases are TGTGCCAGCAGTTTAGCCGCAGGTAGCTCCTACAATGAGCAGTTCTTC.

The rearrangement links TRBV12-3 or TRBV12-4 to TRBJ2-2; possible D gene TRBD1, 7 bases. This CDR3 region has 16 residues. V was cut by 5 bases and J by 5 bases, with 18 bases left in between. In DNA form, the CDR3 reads TGTGCCAGCAGTCCACAGGGGAGGAAGAATACCGGGGAGCTGTTTTTT. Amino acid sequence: CASSPQGRKNTGELFF.